Given below is one TCR beta chain in context. The entry originates in a study of blood T cell repertoires in COVID-19. Profiling relied on immunoSEQ multiplex PCR, and the TCRdb table lists in-frame clones only, not all of them. The repertoire holds roughly 140,000 clones, with roughly 88% as singletons. The CDR3 has 13 amino acids. Germline CDR1 SGDLS, CDR2 YYNGEE. Trimming cost V 0 bases and J 6 bases, with 10 bases left between them. The sequencing sample was made of PBMCs or T cells enriched from blood (not recorded which). The V gene is TRBV9, the J gene TRBJ2-7; tentative D call: TRBD1 (6 bases). The origin of this receptor is a woman aged 25 to 39 with acute COVID-19. The CDR3 sequence: CASSVDSGAEQYF. The CDR3 DNA reads TGTGCCAGCAGCGTAGATTCAGGGGCCGAGCAGTACTTC.